This T cell receptor (beta chain) was sequenced for a study of Ad26.COV2.S vaccination and SARS-CoV-2 variants. Overall study context: By the intramuscular route, Ad26.COV2.S was given once, or twice 56 days apart. The study's findings and limits: Breadth and depth estimates from TCRs may understate total T cell responses.

This CDR3 is 14 amino acids long. Germline V CDR1 and CDR2: SQVTM, ANQGSEA. V was clipped by 5 bases and J by 6 bases, with 19 bases between them. Produced via immunoSEQ multiplex PCR; TCRdb's table is partial and in-frame only. The sample includes about 480,000 clones, around 88% of them seen just once. Regarding treatment: around 19 received Ad26.COV2.S at low or high dose, single or two shots; a few received placebo; per-sample allocation not given. Vaccine and placebo recipients were sampled on day 63 after the first injection. The donor was a Boston adult aged 18-55 years. For this clone: What it binds is unknown.

This chain uses TRBV29-1 with TRBJ1-1, with D perhaps matching TRBD1 (5 bases). This material consisted of peripheral blood, taken in a trial of Ad26.COV2.S vaccine versus placebo. The receptor comes from a person between 18 and 59 years old who received the Ad26.COV2.S COVID-19 vaccine or a placebo. In DNA, the CDR3 is TGCAGCGTTCATTCGGGCGGCTTGGGGGCTGAAGCTTTCTTT. Its translation is CSVHSGGLGAEAFF.